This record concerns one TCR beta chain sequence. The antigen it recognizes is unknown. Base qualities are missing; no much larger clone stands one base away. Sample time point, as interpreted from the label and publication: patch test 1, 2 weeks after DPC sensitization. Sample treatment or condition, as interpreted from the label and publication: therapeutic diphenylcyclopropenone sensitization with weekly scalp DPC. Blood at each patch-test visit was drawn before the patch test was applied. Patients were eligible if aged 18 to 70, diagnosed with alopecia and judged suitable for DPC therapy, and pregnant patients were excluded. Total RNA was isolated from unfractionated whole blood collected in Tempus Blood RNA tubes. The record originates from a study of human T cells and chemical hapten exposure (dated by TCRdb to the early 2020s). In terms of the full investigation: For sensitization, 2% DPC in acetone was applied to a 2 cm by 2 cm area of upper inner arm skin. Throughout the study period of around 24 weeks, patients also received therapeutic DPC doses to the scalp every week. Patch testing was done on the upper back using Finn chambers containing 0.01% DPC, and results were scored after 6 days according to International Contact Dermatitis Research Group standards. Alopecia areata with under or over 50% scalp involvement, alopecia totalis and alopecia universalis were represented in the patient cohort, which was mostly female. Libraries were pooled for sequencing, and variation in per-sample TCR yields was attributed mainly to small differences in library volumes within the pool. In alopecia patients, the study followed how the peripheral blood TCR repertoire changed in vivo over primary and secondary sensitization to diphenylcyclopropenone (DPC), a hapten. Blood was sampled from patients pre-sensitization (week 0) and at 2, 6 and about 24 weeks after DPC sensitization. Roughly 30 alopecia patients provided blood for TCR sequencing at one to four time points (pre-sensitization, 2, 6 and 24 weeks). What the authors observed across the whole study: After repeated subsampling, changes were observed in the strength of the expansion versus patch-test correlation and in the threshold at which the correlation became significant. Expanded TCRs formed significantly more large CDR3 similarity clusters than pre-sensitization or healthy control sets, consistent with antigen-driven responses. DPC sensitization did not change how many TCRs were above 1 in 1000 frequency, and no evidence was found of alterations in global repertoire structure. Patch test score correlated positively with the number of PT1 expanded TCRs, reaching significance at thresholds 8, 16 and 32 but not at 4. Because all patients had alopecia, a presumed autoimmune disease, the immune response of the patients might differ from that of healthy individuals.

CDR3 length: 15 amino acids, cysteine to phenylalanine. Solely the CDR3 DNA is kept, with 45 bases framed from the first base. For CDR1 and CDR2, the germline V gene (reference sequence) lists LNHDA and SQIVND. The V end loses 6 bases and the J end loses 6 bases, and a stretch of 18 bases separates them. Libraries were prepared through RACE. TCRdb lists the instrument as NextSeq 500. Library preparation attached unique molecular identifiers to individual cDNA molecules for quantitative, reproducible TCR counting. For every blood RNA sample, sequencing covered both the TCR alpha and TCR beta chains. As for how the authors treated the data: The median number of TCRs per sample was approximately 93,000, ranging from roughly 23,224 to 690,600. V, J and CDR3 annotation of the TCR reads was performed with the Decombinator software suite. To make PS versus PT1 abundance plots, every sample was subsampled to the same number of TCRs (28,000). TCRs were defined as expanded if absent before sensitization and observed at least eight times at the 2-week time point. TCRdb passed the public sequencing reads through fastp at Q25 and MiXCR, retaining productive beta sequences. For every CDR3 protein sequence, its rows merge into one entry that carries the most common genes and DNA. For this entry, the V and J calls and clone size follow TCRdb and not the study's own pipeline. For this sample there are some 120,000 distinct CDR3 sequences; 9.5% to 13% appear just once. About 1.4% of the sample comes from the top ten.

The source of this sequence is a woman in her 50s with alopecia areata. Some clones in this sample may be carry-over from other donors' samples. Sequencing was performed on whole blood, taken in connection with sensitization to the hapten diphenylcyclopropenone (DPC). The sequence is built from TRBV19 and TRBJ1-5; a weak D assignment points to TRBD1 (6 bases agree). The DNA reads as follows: TGTGCCAGTAGCACATCACAGGGACGACCTCAGCCCCAGCATTTT. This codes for CASSTSQGRPQPQHF.